The 2 T cell receptor beta chains below all came from one sample that was sequenced in a study of T cell repertoires in cytomegalovirus infection. Their recognized antigens are unknown. TCRdb re-called the reads with MiXCR, one entry per CDR3 protein. The table lists approximately 1,000,000 distinct CDR3 sequences, under 40% of them singletons. The source was cultured CD8+ T cells from PBMCs, collected from culture after CMV antigen stimulation. The origin of the receptors is a human donor in good health (CMV status not recorded). Some clones in this sample may be carry-over from other donors' samples.

A few counts support this clonotype. This chain uses TRBV19 with TRBJ2-1; no reliable D call. Trimming shortened V by 3 bases and J by 3 bases, and 6 bases separated the two germline ends. The CDR3 is made up of 13 amino acids. Germline CDR1 is LNHDA and CDR2 is SQIVND (reference sequence). Written as DNA, the CDR3 is TGTGCCAGTAGTATTCTAGACTACAATGAGCAGTTCTTC. Translation: CASSILDYNEQFF.

This clonotype occurred a few times. The chain links TRBV6-1 to TRBJ1-6; TRBD1 agrees at 7 bases. V lost 6 bases to trimming and J lost 3 bases; unmatched junction nucleotides: 8. The CDR3 loop spans 16 amino acids. CDR1 is MNHNS, CDR2 SASEGT, per germline. This CDR3 reads CASSSEDRIYNSPLHF. The CDR3, as DNA: TGTGCCAGCAGCTCCGAGGACAGGATCTATAATTCACCCCTCCACTTT.